What follows are 21 T cell receptor beta chains derived from one specimen sequenced in a study of blood T cell repertoires in COVID-19. Only in-frame clones appear in the TCRdb table, and some are missing; sequencing was by immunoSEQ multiplex PCR. The sample lists 96,000 or so clones, approximately 80% occurring once. Sequencing was performed on peripheral blood. These receptors all come from an elderly man with COVID-19, enrolled during active disease.

This clone has a handful of counts. The rearrangement joins TRBV4-1 to TRBJ2-1; TRBD2 matches 9 bases. With 0 bases clipped from V and 7 bases from J, the junction kept 4 bases outside the gene matches. Germline V lookup: CDR1 MGHRA, CDR2 YSYEKL. The CDR3 totals 15 residues. The CDR3 nucleotides read TGCGCCAGCAGCCAAGATGGACTAGCGCGAAATGAGCAGTTCTTC. It encodes CASSQDGLARNEQFF.

This clone was counted between two and nine times. The chain couples TRBV4-3 to TRBJ1-5; D not resolved. The germline CDR1 and CDR2 sequences are LGHNA and YSLEER. CDR3 length equals 16 residues. Trimming pared 3 bases from V and 0 bases from J, leaving 12 bases between. The CDR3 sequence: CASSQVLGGSNQPQHF. In DNA, the CDR3 is TGCGCCAGCAGCCAGGTCCTAGGCGGTAGCAATCAGCCCCAGCATTTT.

This rearrangement joins TRBV7-6 to TRBJ2-1, with TRBD2 as a possible D gene (6 bases). V dropped 1 base and J dropped 7 bases, with 17 bases sitting between them. The germline V gene has CDR1 SGHVS and CDR2 FNYEAQ. The length of the CDR3 is 16 residues. The CDR3 DNA reads as TGTGCCAGCAGCTTAGGACCGGGACTGAGGTTGAATGAGCAGTTCTTC. Protein: CASSLGPGLRLNEQFF. The variable domain in full, with the rest retrieved from reference TRBV7-6 and TRBJ2-1, is GAGVSQSPRYKVTKRGQDVALRCDPISGHVSLYWYRQALGQGPEFLTYFNYEAQQDKSGLPNDRFSAERPEGSISTLTIQRTEQRDSAMYRCASSLGPGLRLNEQFFGPGTRLTVL.

Here the CDR3 reads CASSKTGGETQYF. For the CDR3, the DNA is TGTGCCAGTAGTAAGACAGGGGGAGAGACCCAGTACTTC. The V and J genes are TRBV19 and TRBJ2-5; the match to TRBD1 covers 9 bases. V shed 4 bases, J shed 4 bases, and the junction held 1 base outside the gene matches. Germline V gives CDR1 LNHDA, CDR2 SQIVND (reference sequence). The CDR3 totals 13 residues.

The chain carries TRBV30 and TRBJ2-1, with D unclear. Germline-derived CDR1 and CDR2 are GTSNPN and SVGIG (reference sequence). V shed 1 base and J shed 4 bases, with 5 bases lying between them. This CDR3 is built from 12 residues. The CDR3 nucleotides are TGTGCCTGGAGTGGCAGATACAATGAGCAGTTCTTC. Translating it yields CAWSGRYNEQFF.

V and J are TRBV7-8 and TRBJ1-1; tentative D call: TRBD1 (6 bases). The germline V gene has CDR1 SGHVS and CDR2 FQNEAQ. The CDR3 runs to 14 residues. V lost 6 bases to trimming and J lost 0 bases, with 11 bases between them. The CDR3 DNA is TGTGCCAGCAGTCGGACAGACCTGAACACTGAAGCTTTCTTT. Amino acid sequence: CASSRTDLNTEAFF. Based on the CDR3 plus reference TRBV7-8 and TRBJ1-1, the full variable domain is GAGVSQSPRYKVAKRGQDVALRCDPISGHVSLFWYQQALGQGPEFLTYFQNEAQLDKSGLPSDRFFAERPEGSVSTLKIQRTQQEDSAVYLCASSRTDLNTEAFFGQGTRLTVV.

V usage is TRBV28 and J usage is TRBJ1-4; tentative D call: TRBD1 (6 bases). The CDR3 has 17 amino acids. Germline V CDR1 and CDR2: MDHEN, SYDVKM. V was trimmed by 4 bases and J by 0 bases, leaving 15 bases between them. CDR3 in DNA: TGTGCCAGCAGTTCTCCCTTCGGGACAACAACTAATGAAAAACTGTTTTTT. It translates to CASSSPFGTTTNEKLFF.

The V gene is TRBV9, the J gene TRBJ2-7; D is unresolved. V was trimmed by 4 bases and J by 2 bases, leaving 16 bases between them. The CDR3 has 15 amino acids. From germline, CDR1 is SGDLS and CDR2 YYNGEE. The CDR3: CASSNVQKRTYEQYF. Written as DNA, the CDR3 is TGTGCCAGCAGCAACGTACAGAAACGAACCTACGAGCAGTACTTC.

The chain joins TRBV6-6 to TRBJ2-7, with TRBD1 matching 8 bases. This CDR3 region has 12 residues. V trimming: 8 bases; J trimming: 3 bases; junction bases outside the gene matches: 3. Germline CDR1 MNHNY, CDR2 SVGAGI (reference sequence). The DNA of the CDR3 is TGTGCCAGCCGACAGGGGAGCTACGAGCAGTACTTC. This gives the protein CASRQGSYEQYF.

This chain connects TRBV3-1 (or the pseudogene TRBV3-2) to TRBJ1-2, with D maybe TRBD1 (5 bases). CDR1 LGHDT and CDR2 YNNKEL come from the germline V gene (reference sequence). The V end was cut by 4 bases, the J end by 8 bases, with 14 bases between. The CDR3 totals 13 residues. CDR3 sequence: CASSPGPFGGYTF. The CDR3 DNA sequence: TGTGCCAGCAGCCCAGGGCCTTTCGGGGGCTACACCTTC.

This chain joins TRBV7-2 and TRBJ1-2, with 8 positions matching TRBD1. V was clipped by 5 bases and J by 7 bases; unmatched bases: 24. CDR3 length: 19 residues. The germline V gene has CDR1 SGHTA and CDR2 FQGNSA. CDR3 amino acids: CASSPPSSLQGGLSSGYTF. CDR3 sequence (DNA): TGTGCCAGCAGCCCACCGTCCTCCTTACAGGGGGGCTTAAGCAGTGGCTACACCTTC.

This chain's CDR3 is CAGGKRQLINEKLFF. DNA for the CDR3: TGTGCCGGCGGGAAGCGTCAACTGATTAATGAAAAACTGTTTTTT. The V call is TRBV2, the J call TRBJ1-4; D gene uncertain. V shed 11 bases and J shed 4 bases, with 20 bases lying between them. The length of the CDR3 is 15 residues. The germline V gene encodes CDR1 SNHLY and CDR2 FYNNEI.

This clone has only one observation. The rearrangement joins TRBV30 to TRBJ1-1; 7 bases are a match to TRBD1. The CDR3 has 12 amino acids. Trimming took 3 bases from V and 12 from J; bases not matched to a gene: 10. Germline lookup yields CDR1 GTSNPN and CDR2 SVGIG (reference sequence). The CDR3 spells CAWSETGEWSFF. In DNA, the CDR3 is TGTGCCTGGAGCGAAACAGGGGAATGGTCTTTCTTT.

This chain connects TRBV5-1 to TRBJ1-1; 11 bases match TRBD1. Trimming cost V 3 bases and J 7 bases; bases outside gene matches: 8. The CDR3 is made up of 15 amino acids. Germline assignment: CDR1 SGHRS and CDR2 YFSETQ. The CDR3 region is CASSSFGQGAGEAFF. The DNA for the CDR3 is TGCGCCAGCAGCTCTTTCGGACAGGGGGCTGGTGAAGCTTTCTTT.

The V and J genes are TRBV19 and TRBJ1-5; 9 bases map to TRBD1. CDR1 and CDR2 (germline): LNHDA, SQIVND (reference sequence). The CDR3 spans 18 residues. V shed 3 bases, J shed 1 base, and the junction held 10 bases outside the gene matches. CDR3 in amino acids: CASSIEGQGYVSNQPQHF. CDR3 DNA sequence: TGTGCCAGTAGTATTGAGGGACAGGGTTATGTCAGCAATCAGCCCCAGCATTTT.

In DNA form, the CDR3 reads TGTGCCAGCAGCCCCTGGCGGGGGCAAATGTATGGCTACACCTTC. Encoded protein: CASSPWRGQMYGYTF. This chain connects TRBV3-1 (or the pseudogene TRBV3-2) to TRBJ1-2, with a possible D match to TRBD1 (6 bases). The CDR3 contains 15 residues. The V gene lost 4 bases and the J gene lost 5 bases, with 17 bases spanning the gap. Germline V gives CDR1 LGHDT, CDR2 YNNKEL (reference sequence).

The chain carries TRBV19 and TRBJ2-2; 8 bases align to TRBD2. V lost 0 bases and J lost 6; bases outside the gene matches: 3. CDR3 size: 15 residues. CDR1 is LNHDA, CDR2 SQIVND, per germline (reference sequence). Here the CDR3 DNA reads TGTGCCAGTAGTATAGAAGCGGGAGAAGCCGGGGAGCTGTTTTTT. Translation gives CASSIEAGEAGELFF.

This chain uses TRBV5-1 with TRBJ2-3; no clear D gene. The V end lost 4 bases, the J end lost 6 bases, and 12 bases lay between the germline ends. The CDR3 length is 13 residues. Germline CDR1 is SGHRS and CDR2 is YFSETQ. As DNA, the CDR3 is TGCGCCAGCAGCGCGATCCCCCACGATACGCAGTATTTT. Amino acid sequence: CASSAIPHDTQYF. The complete variable domain, with remaining parts taken from reference TRBV5-1 and TRBJ2-3, reads KAGVTQTPRYLIKTRGQQVTLSCSPISGHRSVSWYQQTPGQGLQFLFEYFSETQRNKGNFPGRFSGRQFSNSRSEMNVSTLELGDSALYLCASSAIPHDTQYFGPGTRLTVL.

The J gene is TRBJ2-7, the V gene TRBV6-2 or TRBV6-3, with 8 nucleotides matching TRBD1. J gave up 4 bases and V 5 bases, and 10 bases lay outside the gene matches. The V gene's germline CDR1 is MNHEY and CDR2 SVGEGT. This CDR3 is built from 15 residues. The CDR3, as DNA: TGTGCCAGCAGTCTTCTCGACAGGGGTCGGTACGAGCAGTACTTC. This gives the protein CASSLLDRGRYEQYF.

The chain recombines TRBV12-3 or TRBV12-4 with TRBJ2-7; the D gene is possibly TRBD1 (6 bases). This CDR3 region has 13 residues. V lost 6 bases and J lost 3, with 12 bases in between. The CDR3 spells CASRPMDSYEQYF. CDR3 sequence (DNA): TGTGCCAGCAGGCCCATGGACAGCTACGAGCAGTACTTC.

This chain links TRBV19 with TRBJ1-2; D is unresolved. V lost 5 bases, J lost 4 bases, and 14 bases lay in between. The CDR3 is 14 residues long. In germline, CDR1 is LNHDA, CDR2 SQIVND (reference sequence). CDR3 amino acids: CASSGAGVGYGYTF. As DNA, the CDR3 is TGTGCCAGTAGTGGAGCCGGCGTAGGCTATGGCTACACCTTC.